A single sample is the source of the 23 T cell receptor beta chains below, sequenced in a study of cytomegalovirus exposure and HLA in healthy donors. In the PCR, 60 Vbeta and 13 Jbeta primers were used. Some clones are missing from TCRdb's copy, which holds only in-frame ones; the method was immunoSEQ multiplex PCR. This table holds nearly 110,000 clones, around 80% found once. Sample: PBMCs. These receptor sequences come from a man aged 60 to 75 in good health and CMV-seronegative.

This chain uses TRBV5-4 with TRBJ2-2; 10 bases are a match to TRBD1. The CDR3 contains 16 residues. CDR1 is SGHNT, CDR2 YYREEE, per germline (reference sequence). With V trimmed by 5 bases and J by 4 bases, 8 bases remained unmatched. The DNA of the CDR3 is TGTGCCAGCAGTCCTCCGGGACAGGGGATCACCGGGGAGCTGTTTTTT. This gives the protein CASSPPGQGITGELFF.

CDR3 DNA: TGTGCCAGCACGGTACTCTCTGGAAACACCATATATTTT. Translation gives CASTVLSGNTIYF. V and J are TRBV6-1 and TRBJ1-3; D gene unclear. Trimming cost V 7 bases and J 0 bases, with 7 bases left between them. The germline V gene has CDR1 MNHNS and CDR2 SASEGT. This CDR3 spans 13 amino acids.

The rearrangement uses TRBV30 and TRBJ2-7; 7 bases are shared with TRBD1. Germline V gene sequence: CDR1 GTSNPN, CDR2 SVGIG (reference sequence). The trim removed 8 bases at V and 4 bases at J, leaving 8 bases unmatched. The CDR3 length is 12 residues. CDR3: CAATGDRYEQYF. CDR3 nucleotides: TGTGCCGCAACAGGGGATAGGTACGAGCAGTACTTC. The full variable domain, with the rest looked up from reference TRBV30 and TRBJ2-7, is SQTIHQWPATLVQPVGSPLSLECTVEGTSNPNLYWYRQAAGRGLQLLFYSVGIGQISSEVPQNLSASRPQDRQFILSSKKLLLSDSGFYLCAATGDRYEQYFGPGTRLTVT.

The genes are TRBV7-2 and TRBJ2-3; a possible D gene is TRBD1 (6 bases). CDR3 length: 16 residues. In germline, CDR1 is SGHTA, CDR2 FQGNSA. The V end was cut by 2 bases, the J end by 7 bases, with 19 bases between. CDR3 amino acids: CASSLNWAGVRNTQYF. CDR3 sequence (DNA): TGTGCCAGCAGCTTAAATTGGGCAGGGGTACGAAATACGCAGTATTTT.

This chain links TRBV30 with TRBJ1-1, with a tentative D call TRBD1 (6 bases). Trimming cost V 4 bases and J 5 bases, with 8 bases left between them. Looked up from germline, CDR1 is GTSNPN and CDR2 is SVGIG (reference sequence). This CDR3 comprises 11 residues. The CDR3 region has the DNA TGTGCCTGGAAGGGGGTGACTGAAGCTTTCTTT. Translated, it gives CAWKGVTEAFF.

This sequence joins TRBV6-6 and TRBJ1-5; 7 bases match TRBD1. The junction had 5 bases not matched to a gene; V was cut back by 6 bases and J by 0 bases. The CDR3 has 15 amino acids. CDR1 is MNHNY, CDR2 SVGAGI, per germline (reference sequence). The DNA for the CDR3 is TGTGCCAGCAGCGGGACAGCGGCTAGCAATCAGCCCCAGCATTTT. Translation: CASSGTAASNQPQHF.

The rearrangement links TRBV29-1 to TRBJ1-1; D is unclear. Between the trimmed V and J ends, which lost 3 bases and 1 base, there was a span of 15 bases. CDR1 SQVTM and CDR2 ANQGSEA come from the germline V gene. The CDR3 contains 15 residues. For the CDR3, the DNA is TGCAGCGTTGATAATGTAGGAGGGCCGAACACTGAAGCTTTCTTT. It yields the protein CSVDNVGGPNTEAFF.

This clone was observed a single time. V is TRBV11-2 and J is TRBJ1-6; D ambiguous. CDR3 size: 15 residues. The germline V and J ends were trimmed by 8 bases and 0 bases, with 11 bases remaining between them. Germline V CDR1 and CDR2: SGHAT, FQNNGV. CDR3 in amino acids: CASRPQSSYNSPLHF. The CDR3 DNA sequence: TGTGCCAGCCGCCCACAAAGCTCCTATAATTCACCCCTCCACTTT.

This clone came up a few times. The CDR3 DNA follows: TGTGCCAGCAGCGTTATGATGGAGCAGCCCCAGCATTTT. Encoded protein: CASSVMMEQPQHF. The chain has TRBV7-6 and TRBJ1-5, with no clear D. CDR1 is SGHVS and CDR2 is FNYEAQ in the germline V gene. This CDR3 is 13 amino acids long. Trimming removed 5 bases from V and 7 bases from J, with 12 bases in between.

The chain recombines TRBV7-2 with TRBJ1-5; TRBD1 is a possible D gene (6 bases). Trimming left V 5 bases short and J 2 bases short, with 19 bases between. CDR3 length equals 17 residues. Germline lookup yields CDR1 SGHTA and CDR2 FQGNSA. CDR3 amino acids: CASSPERIAGGNQPQHF. The CDR3 bases are TGTGCCAGCAGCCCCGAGCGGATTGCAGGGGGCAATCAGCCCCAGCATTTT.

The rearrangement uses TRBV10-2 and TRBJ1-2; 9 bases are a match to TRBD1. V lost 7 bases, J lost 4 bases, and 16 bases stayed unmatched. This CDR3 has 17 amino acids. Germline V gene sequence: CDR1 WSHSY, CDR2 SAAADI. The CDR3 DNA reads TGCGCCAGCAAGAGCCGGGACAGGGAAACAACCCTCTATGGCTACACCTTC. Protein: CASKSRDRETTLYGYTF.

The J gene is TRBJ2-1, the V gene TRBV5-6; D gene uncertain. Germline-derived CDR1 and CDR2 are SGHDT and YYEEEE. CDR3 length: 14 amino acids. V was cut by 2 bases and J by 6 bases, with 12 bases left in between. CDR3 DNA sequence: TGTGCCAGCAGCTTTCTGGTAGCCCGCAATGAGCAGTTCTTC. The encoded protein is CASSFLVARNEQFF. The full variable domain, its missing parts supplied by reference TRBV5-6 and TRBJ2-1, is DAGVTQSPTHLIKTRGQQVTLRCSPKSGHDTVSWYQQALGQGPQFIFQYYEEEERQRGNFPDRFSGHQFPNYSSELNVNALLLGDSALYLCASSFLVARNEQFFGPGTRLTVL.

V usage is TRBV5-1 and J usage is TRBJ1-5; D unresolved. Deletions cut 3 bases from V and 2 bases from J, with 15 bases between. The V gene's germline CDR1 is SGHRS and CDR2 YFSETQ. The CDR3 covers 16 residues. CDR3 sequence: CASSSDGLGGNQPQHF. The DNA of the CDR3 is TGCGCCAGCAGCTCGGACGGTCTCGGGGGCAATCAGCCCCAGCATTTT.

The chain is built from TRBV4-3 and TRBJ2-5, with 8 bases lining up with TRBD1. With 2 bases clipped from V and 2 bases from J, the junction kept 16 bases outside the gene matches. The CDR3 has 19 residues. The germline V gene has CDR1 LGHNA and CDR2 YSLEER. CDR3 DNA sequence: TGCGCCAGCAGCCAATCCCCCCCCGGGACAGGTTCTTTGCAAGAGACCCAGTACTTC. The encoded protein is CASSQSPPGTGSLQETQYF.

This chain connects TRBV5-1 to TRBJ2-3; TRBD2 matches 10 bases. The germline V gene has CDR1 SGHRS and CDR2 YFSETQ. The CDR3 is 16 residues long. The V and J ends lost 1 base and 1 base, in that order; junction bases with no gene match: 3. The CDR3 coding sequence is TGCGCCAGCAGCTTGTGGAGCGGGGGGGGCACAGATACGCAGTATTTT. Amino acids: CASSLWSGGGTDTQYF. Variable domain in full (rest from reference TRBV5-1 and TRBJ2-3): KAGVTQTPRYLIKTRGQQVTLSCSPISGHRSVSWYQQTPGQGLQFLFEYFSETQRNKGNFPGRFSGRQFSNSRSEMNVSTLELGDSALYLCASSLWSGGGTDTQYFGPGTRLTVL.

CDR3 DNA sequence: TGTGCCAGCAGAGGACCCGGGGGGAGCTATGGCTACACCTTC. It translates to CASRGPGGSYGYTF. This sequence joins TRBV6-5 and TRBJ1-2; D may be TRBD1 (5 bases). The CDR3 totals 14 residues. The germline V and J ends were trimmed by 6 bases and 4 bases, with 15 bases remaining between them. Germline V gene data show CDR1 as MNHEY and CDR2 as SVGAGI.

This clone came up a few times. The chain recombines TRBV19 with TRBJ2-5, with D perhaps matching TRBD1 (5 bases). With 8 bases removed from V and 4 bases from J, the gap between germline ends came to 11 bases. The CDR3 is 12 amino acids. CDR1 is LNHDA and CDR2 is SQIVND in the germline V gene (reference sequence). The CDR3 reads CASADSIETQYF. The CDR3 nucleotides read TGTGCCAGTGCTGACAGCATAGAGACCCAGTACTTC.

The chain carries TRBV5-4 and TRBJ1-3, with D unclear. Germline assignment: CDR1 SGHNT and CDR2 YYREEE (reference sequence). This CDR3 has 15 residues. V lost 1 base and J lost 0, with 8 bases in between. CDR3 DNA sequence: TGTGCCAGCAGCTTGCCGCCAGGCTCTGGAAACACCATATATTTT. Translated: CASSLPPGSGNTIYF.

In its sample, this clone was seen once. The chain joins TRBV5-6 to TRBJ2-5; 9 positions agree with TRBD1. The last part of the DNA fits TRBJ2-7 better; the J call may be wrong. Germline CDR1 and CDR2: SGHDT and YYEEEE. The CDR3 has 15 residues. The chain's CDR3 is CASSFPGQGRHEQYF. The CDR3 DNA reads TGTGCCAGCAGCTTCCCGGGACAGGGACGTCACGAGCAGTACTTC.

The sample holds a few counts of this clone. The V gene is TRBV19, the J gene TRBJ1-2, with 9 positions matching TRBD1. V trimming: 4 bases; J trimming: 7 bases; junction bases outside the gene matches: 16. CDR3 length: 17 amino acids. The germline V gene encodes CDR1 LNHDA and CDR2 SQIVND (reference sequence). The CDR3, as DNA: TGTGCCAGTAGTAGGGACAGGGCTGACAGAGACCCGTCTGGCTACACCTTC. Its protein is CASSRDRADRDPSGYTF.

This chain joins TRBV5-1 and TRBJ1-4, with 8 bases identical to TRBD1. V shed 3 bases, J shed 8 bases, and the junction held 9 bases outside the gene matches. The germline V gene encodes CDR1 SGHRS and CDR2 YFSETQ. CDR3 length: 15 residues. CDR3 DNA sequence: TGCGCCAGCAGCTGGGGGGGACAGGCTCGAGAAAAACTGTTTTTT. This encodes CASSWGGQAREKLFF. The full variable domain, its missing parts supplied by reference TRBV5-1 and TRBJ1-4, is KAGVTQTPRYLIKTRGQQVTLSCSPISGHRSVSWYQQTPGQGLQFLFEYFSETQRNKGNFPGRFSGRQFSNSRSEMNVSTLELGDSALYLCASSWGGQAREKLFFGSGTQLSVL.

J is TRBJ1-1 and V is TRBV29-1, with D hard to call. The CDR3 spans 13 residues. V shed 6 bases and J shed 5 bases, with 16 bases lying between them. CDR1 is SQVTM and CDR2 is ANQGSEA in the germline V gene. The DNA for the CDR3 is TGCAGCGTCCTACTTACAGCGGGGACTGAAGCTTTCTTT. Its protein product is CSVLLTAGTEAFF.

The chain couples TRBV6-6 to TRBJ1-5; no clear D gene. Germline CDR1 is MNHNY and CDR2 is SVGAGI (reference sequence). The CDR3 covers 16 residues. The germline V and J ends were trimmed by 6 bases and 9 bases, with 24 bases remaining between them. The chain's CDR3 is CASSSGARASGGPQHF. Here the CDR3 DNA reads TGTGCCAGCAGCTCTGGAGCAAGGGCGTCTGGAGGGCCCCAGCATTTT.